The clone carrying this T cell receptor (beta chain) was counted between two and nine times. This sample stems from a study of cytomegalovirus exposure and HLA in healthy donors. Trimming at V came to 4 bases and at J to 6 bases, leaving 2 bases not matched to a gene. The CDR3 has 12 residues. Germline V gives CDR1 SGHTS, CDR2 YDEGEE. The PCR was carried out with 60 Vbeta primers and 13 Jbeta primers. Sequencing was performed with immunoSEQ multiplex PCR; in TCRdb, only in-frame clones are kept and a portion is missing. Of under 150,000 clones in the sample, about four fifths were seen once. This clonotype was sampled from a young man in good health and CMV-seropositive. The chain is built from TRBV5-8 and TRBJ2-7, with 9 bases that match TRBD1. Material: PBMCs. The CDR3 DNA reads as TGTGCCAGCAGCGTGGACAGGGGCGAGCAGTACTTC. It codes for CASSVDRGEQYF.